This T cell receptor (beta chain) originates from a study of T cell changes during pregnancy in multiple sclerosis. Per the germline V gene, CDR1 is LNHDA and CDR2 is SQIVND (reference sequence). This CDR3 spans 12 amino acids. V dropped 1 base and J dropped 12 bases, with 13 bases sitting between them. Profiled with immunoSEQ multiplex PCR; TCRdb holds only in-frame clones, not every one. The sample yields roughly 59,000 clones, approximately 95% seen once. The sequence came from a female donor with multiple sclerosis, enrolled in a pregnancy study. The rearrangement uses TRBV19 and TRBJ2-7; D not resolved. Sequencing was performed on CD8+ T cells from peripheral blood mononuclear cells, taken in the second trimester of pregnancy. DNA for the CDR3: TGTGCCAGTAGTATAGGAGGCAGCTATATGTACTTC. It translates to CASSIGGSYMYF.